One sample yielded the 21 T cell receptor beta chains listed below, sequenced in a study of regulatory T cells in long-lasting Graves disease. Time point specified: newly diagnosed GD, antithyroid drugs for less than 3 months. PBMC-extracted RNA yielded the TCR library. Investigators prepared the TCR beta libraries by applying iRepertoire HTBI primers and Arm-PCR of CDR3 regions. Via MiXCR, TCRdb re-called the multiplex PCR reads, giving one row per CDR3 protein. The top ten clones hold around 7.6% of a sample with approximately 400,000 distinct CDR3 sequences, about 15% of them seen once. The same data also contributed to another study, on T cells in Graves' hyperthyroidism and ophthalmopathy.

The specimen was peripheral blood mononuclear cells (PBMCs), collected at new diagnosis, from a patient treated with antithyroid drugs. All receptors come from a woman aged 40 to 50 with Graves disease.

This clonotype was seen a few times. V usage is TRBV13 and J usage is TRBJ1-1, with D possibly being TRBD1 (6 bases). V lost 5 bases, J lost 7 bases, and 14 bases lay in between. Per the germline V gene, CDR1 is PRHDT and CDR2 is FYEKMQ (reference sequence). The CDR3 spans 13 residues. The DNA for the CDR3 is TGTGCCAGCAGCCAACAGGGAGTTGTTGAAGCTTTCTTT. This translates into CASSQQGVVEAFF.

This clonotype was seen ten or more times. The CDR3 is CSTVAGTGNYEQYF. DNA of the CDR3: TGCAGCACAGTTGCGGGGACAGGGAACTACGAGCAGTACTTC. This chain uses TRBV29-1 with TRBJ2-7; 9 nucleotides align to TRBD1. The CDR3 is made up of 14 amino acids. Germline CDR1 SQVTM, CDR2 ANQGSEA. V lost 8 bases and J lost 3; bases outside the gene matches: 11.

This clonotype was seen many times. The chain is built from TRBV6-1 and TRBJ1-1; D may be TRBD1 (5 bases). CDR3 length: 16 residues. Trimming stripped 5 bases from V and 0 bases from J, with 16 bases between. Per germline, CDR1 MNHNS and CDR2 SASEGT. The CDR3 reads CASSNPGRIMNTEAFF. The CDR3 nucleotides read TGTGCCAGCAGTAATCCGGGACGGATCATGAACACTGAAGCTTTCTTT.

V gene TRBV3-1 combines with J gene TRBJ2-7; 7 bases align to TRBD2. J was trimmed by 3 bases and V by 2 bases; bases with no gene match: 10. The germline V gene has CDR1 LGHDT and CDR2 YNNKEL (reference sequence). This CDR3 has 16 residues. The CDR3 is CASSQLTGTTHYEQYF. The DNA for the CDR3 is TGTGCCAGCAGCCAACTCACCGGGACTACCCACTACGAGCAGTACTTC.

This clonotype was counted a single time. This may arise from a read error, as a much more abundant clone is one base away. The rearrangement joins TRBV28 to TRBJ2-1; D is possibly TRBD2 (5 bases). Germline V gene data show CDR1 as MDHEN and CDR2 as SYDVKM. The CDR3 spans 12 residues. The DNA of the CDR3 is TGTGTCGTCTGGGGAGACTACAATGAGCAGTTCTTC. It is translated as CVVWGDYNEQFF.

This clonotype occurred many times. The chain joins TRBV28 to TRBJ2-1; 10 bases fit TRBD2. The CDR3 sequence is 15 residues long. The germline V gene encodes CDR1 MDHEN and CDR2 SYDVKM. The junction had 5 bases not matched to a gene; V was cut back by 6 bases and J by 3 bases. CDR3 in DNA: TGTGCCAGCAGCCTCCTAGCGGGAGTCTACAATGAGCAGTTCTTC. It yields the protein CASSLLAGVYNEQFF.

V and J are TRBV20-1 and TRBJ1-1; D might be TRBD1 (6 bases). Trimming shortened V by 5 bases and J by 2 bases, and 18 bases separated the two germline ends. This CDR3 has 15 amino acids. CDR1 is DFQATT, CDR2 SNEGSKA, per germline (reference sequence). Here the CDR3 DNA reads TGCAGTGCTTCCCCAGGGGTCTCGCGTAACACTGAAGCTTTCTTT. Its protein product is CSASPGVSRNTEAFF.

At least ten counts were recorded for this clonotype. V usage is TRBV6-1 and J usage is TRBJ2-2, with 12 bases lining up with TRBD1. The CDR3 is 18 amino acids. Germline V gene data show CDR1 as MNHNS and CDR2 as SASEGT. The ends lost 7 bases at V and 1 base at J; junction bases unmatched: 10. The CDR3 protein is CASTSGTGGLGNTGELFF. The CDR3 DNA sequence: TGTGCCAGCACCTCCGGGACAGGGGGCCTCGGGAACACCGGGGAGCTGTTTTTT.

This clonotype was seen at least ten times. The gene calls are TRBV29-1 and TRBJ2-3; TRBD2 aligns across 10 bases. Per the germline V gene, CDR1 is SQVTM and CDR2 is ANQGSEA. This CDR3 spans 14 amino acids. V dropped 6 bases and J dropped 0; count of bases not matched to a gene: 3. CDR3: CSVSGRVSTDTQYF. The CDR3 coding sequence is TGCAGCGTCAGCGGGAGGGTTAGCACAGATACGCAGTATTTT.

This chain uses TRBV20-1 with TRBJ2-1; no reliable D call. Germline V gene lookup returns CDR1 DFQATT and CDR2 SNEGSKA (reference sequence). With 0 bases removed from V and 4 bases from J, the gap between germline ends came to 22 bases. The CDR3 is 18 residues long. The CDR3 DNA is TGCAGTGCTAGAGATAGCCCAAAAGGAGTCCTAAGTTACAATGAGCAGTTCTTC. Translation: CSARDSPKGVLSYNEQFF.

The sample holds many counts of this clonotype. The DNA of the CDR3 is TGTGCCAGCAGTTTACTAGCGGAGGACAATGAGCAGTTCTTC. It yields the protein CASSLLAEDNEQFF. The chain combines TRBV12-3 or TRBV12-4 with TRBJ2-1, with 7 bases fitting TRBD2. This CDR3 spans 14 amino acids. Trimming took 2 bases from V and 5 from J; bases not matched to a gene: 3.

There are many counts of this clonotype. V is TRBV28 and J is TRBJ2-7; 14 bases are a match to TRBD2. The CDR3 extends over 17 amino acids. V was pared by 1 base and J by 6 bases, with 8 bases of the junction left unmatched. CDR1 MDHEN and CDR2 SYDVKM come from the germline V gene. The CDR3 is CASSLSVGLAGGSEQYF. In nucleotides, the CDR3 is TGTGCCAGCAGTTTATCGGTTGGACTAGCGGGAGGTTCCGAGCAGTACTTC.

V gene TRBV19 combines with J gene TRBJ2-1; no reliable D call. From germline, CDR1 is LNHDA and CDR2 SQIVND (reference sequence). The CDR3 contains 12 residues. V was shortened by 3 bases and J by 5 bases, with 5 bases between the two germline ends. CDR3 DNA: TGTGCCAGTAGTATTAGTCACAATGAGCAGTTCTTC. It translates to CASSISHNEQFF.

This clonotype was picked up many times. CDR3 protein: CASSLVFSQLSSYEQYF. CDR3 nucleotides: TGTGCCAGCAGCTTAGTCTTTTCCCAATTAAGCTCCTACGAGCAGTACTTC. V and J are TRBV7-9 and TRBJ2-7, with no clear D. The CDR3 is made up of 17 amino acids. Trimming removed 1 base at V and 0 bases at J, with 16 bases between. The germline V gene encodes CDR1 SEHNR and CDR2 FQNEAQ (reference sequence).

There are a few counts of this clonotype. J is TRBJ1-5 and V is TRBV20-1; tentative D call: TRBD1 (6 bases). CDR3 length: 13 amino acids. CDR1 is DFQATT and CDR2 is SNEGSKA in the germline V gene (reference sequence). V lost 3 bases to trimming and J lost 1 base, with 7 bases between them. This CDR3 reads CSARDRSNQPQHF. In DNA, the CDR3 is TGCAGTGCTAGGGACAGAAGCAATCAGCCCCAGCATTTT.

Comments on this clonotype: Since a much larger clone is just one base distant, this may be a read error. This chain uses TRBV5-1 with TRBJ2-6; tentative D call: TRBD1 (6 bases). The CDR3 length is 16 residues. Germline V gene lookup returns CDR1 SGHRS and CDR2 YFSETQ. V lost 5 bases and J 0 bases, leaving 12 bases between the germline ends. The CDR3 sequence: CASSRQAVSGANVLTF. The CDR3 DNA reads as TGCGCCAGCAGTCGACAGGCGGTCTCTGGGGCCAACGTCCTGACTTTC.

This clonotype was picked up many times. The chain carries TRBV28 and TRBJ1-2; 10 nucleotides agree with TRBD1. CDR3 length: 20 residues. The V and J ends lost 2 bases and 5 bases, in that order; junction bases with no gene match: 20. The V gene's germline CDR1 is MDHEN and CDR2 SYDVKM. In DNA, the CDR3 is TGTGCCAGCAGTTTAGTCTCCAGCGGACAGGGGGTTTCATGGAGATATGGCTACACCTTC. Protein sequence: CASSLVSSGQGVSWRYGYTF.

This clonotype was seen ten or more times. The chain couples TRBV19 to TRBJ1-1; TRBD1 might be the D (6 bases). Between the trimmed V and J ends, which lost 6 bases and 4 bases, there was a span of 27 bases. There are 18 residues in the CDR3. Per the germline V gene, CDR1 is LNHDA and CDR2 is SQIVND (reference sequence). This CDR3 reads CASSHNREEIYDGTEAFF. CDR3 nucleotide sequence: TGTGCCAGTAGCCACAACAGGGAGGAGATATATGACGGCACTGAAGCTTTCTTT.

This clonotype came up a few times. This chain joins TRBV30 and TRBJ2-2; 7 nucleotides match TRBD2. After removal of 3 bases from V and 1 base from J, the junction contained 2 bases not matched to a gene. CDR3 length equals 14 residues. Germline lookup yields CDR1 GTSNPN and CDR2 SVGIG (reference sequence). The CDR3 DNA sequence: TGTGCCTGGAGACAGCGGGGGAACACCGGGGAGCTGTTTTTT. The encoded protein is CAWRQRGNTGELFF.

This clonotype was observed at least ten times. The chain combines TRBV10-3 with TRBJ2-7; D is ambiguous. From germline, CDR1 is ENHRY and CDR2 SYGVKD. V was cut by 2 bases and J by 2 bases, with 16 bases left in between. This CDR3 spans 16 amino acids. The CDR3 DNA sequence: TGTGCCATCAGTGAGAGTTGGTTTGTGGTTCCCTACGAGCAGTACTTC. The encoded protein is CAISESWFVVPYEQYF.

This clonotype was counted a few times. This chain connects TRBV20-1 to TRBJ2-7; 9 positions match TRBD2. The CDR3 loop spans 13 amino acids. V shed 1 base, J shed 4 bases, and the junction held 2 bases outside the gene matches. Germline CDR1 reads DFQATT; CDR2 reads SNEGSKA (reference sequence). The CDR3 loop is CSARVSGRYEQYF. DNA for the CDR3: TGCAGTGCTAGAGTTAGCGGGAGATACGAGCAGTACTTC.